The clone carrying this T cell receptor (beta chain) was seen a handful of times. This entry comes from a study of blood T cell repertoires in COVID-19. Sequenced by immunoSEQ multiplex PCR; TCRdb stores in-frame clones only, minus some. The sample shows over 120,000 clones, 80% to 90% of them seen only once. This CDR3 contains 11 residues. V lost 3 bases, J lost 10 bases, and 5 bases stayed unmatched. Germline V CDR1 and CDR2: DFQATT, SNEGSKA (reference sequence). The sequencing input was peripheral blood. The origin of this receptor is a man aged 55 to 70 with active or convalescent COVID-19. The genes are TRBV20-1 and TRBJ1-1; 7 bases are a match to TRBD1. The CDR3 sequence: CSASPGQIAFF. Here the CDR3 DNA reads TGCAGTGCTAGCCCGGGACAGATAGCTTTCTTT.